This T cell receptor (beta chain) was identified during a study of blood T cells in healthy people across ages. Findings and caveats of the study: Observed TCR beta diversity per million T cells went down as age went up. This fall followed a roughly linear course with age. With donor CMV status unknown, expanded clonotype changes were possibly confounded. Long-lived donors exceeded aged donors in naive CD4+ cells and diversity.

The authors ran a second PCR of roughly 6 to 12 cycles using a sample-barcoded 5' primer and a J-beta primer mix. From the 5' RACE reads, TCRdb called clonotypes with MiXCR, one entry per CDR3 protein. The sample carries about 1.4 million distinct CDR3 sequences, 59% recorded once. To note about this clonotype: No antigen is known for it.

In each sample, at least 7 million PBMCs were isolated. Germline loops: CDR1 LGHDT, CDR2 YNNKEL (reference sequence). The CDR3 is 12 amino acids. With 0 bases removed from V and 4 bases from J, the gap between germline ends came to 3 bases. Source material: blood. The chain uses TRBV3-1 and TRBJ1-1; no firm D call. The receptor's source is a man aged 18 to 30 in good health. The CDR3, as DNA: TGTGCCAGCAGCCAAGATCTCACTGAAGCTTTCTTT. Protein sequence: CASSQDLTEAFF.